This T cell receptor beta chain was obtained from a study of untreated major depressive disorder. Notes on the study in general: TRBV05-01 (Vbeta 5.1) usage was higher in CD4+ T cells of depressed patients than controls. TRBV25-01 and TRBV02-01 usage differences were not statistically significant.

Generated by immunoSEQ multiplex PCR, the TCRdb table keeps only in-frame clones and is missing some. Of roughly 14,000 clones in the sample, nearly 95% are singletons; the top ten hold about 0.82%. This CDR3 contains 15 residues. Germline trimming cut 6 bases from V and 5 bases from J; bases unmatched to any gene: 5. Germline V gene data show CDR1 as MGHRA and CDR2 as YSYEKL. Notes on this clone: Its matching antigen is unknown.

Patient depression severity was moderate to severe. The chain is built from TRBV4-1 and TRBJ2-1; 12 bases agree with TRBD2. Input material: CD4+ T cells from PBMCs. This receptor was taken from a man in his thirties or forties with major depressive disorder. The chain's CDR3 is CASREGLAGNNEQFF. CDR3 bases: TGCGCCAGCAGGGAGGGACTAGCGGGTAACAATGAGCAGTTCTTC.